The 9 T cell receptor beta chains below were found in one sample sequenced in a study of cytomegalovirus exposure and HLA in healthy donors. The data were produced by immunoSEQ multiplex PCR, yet TCRdb's version contains in-frame clones alone and is incomplete. The sample carries 70,000 to 80,000 clones, approximately 94% recorded once. Sample: PBMCs. These TCRs come from a woman between 18 and 30 years old in good health and CMV-seropositive.

The chain employs TRBV7-2 and TRBJ2-2; no firm D call. V was cut by 5 bases and J by 1 base, with 14 bases left in between. CDR3 size: 16 residues. CDR1 is SGHTA and CDR2 is FQGNSA in the germline V gene. The CDR3 nucleotides read TGTGCCAGCAGCCGTACCCCGGTATTGAACACCGGGGAGCTGTTTTTT. It codes for CASSRTPVLNTGELFF.

This chain uses TRBV25-1 with TRBJ2-5, with a tentative D call TRBD1 (6 bases). The CDR3 is 13 residues long. Germline lookup yields CDR1 MGHDK and CDR2 SYGVNS. With 3 bases removed from V and 5 bases from J, the gap between germline ends came to 10 bases. The CDR3 reads CASSEAGVETQYF. The CDR3 DNA reads as TGTGCCAGCAGTGAGGCAGGGGTTGAGACCCAGTACTTC. The full variable domain, its missing parts supplied by reference TRBV25-1 and TRBJ2-5, is EADIYQTPRYLVIGTGKKITLECSQTMGHDKMYWYQQDPGMELHLIHYSYGVNSTEKGDLSSESTVSRIRTEHFPLTLESARPSHTSQYLCASSEAGVETQYFGPGTRLLVL.

This clone was seen just once. The chain recombines TRBV6-5 with TRBJ1-2; 9 bases fit TRBD1. Germline values: CDR1 MNHEY, CDR2 SVGAGI. The length of the CDR3 is 13 residues. The ends lost 4 bases at V and 8 bases at J; junction bases unmatched: 5. This CDR3 is CASSFGTGWGYTF. In DNA, the CDR3 is TGTGCCAGCAGTTTCGGGACAGGGTGGGGCTACACCTTC.

This chain's CDR3 is CASSEKRGVNSGTDTQYF. CDR3 nucleotide sequence: TGCGCCAGCAGTGAGAAGCGGGGGGTAAACTCGGGCACAGATACGCAGTATTTT. The rearrangement joins TRBV10-1 to TRBJ2-3; 9 bases fit TRBD2. V shed 2 bases and J 1 base; nucleotides not matched to a gene: 10. CDR1 is WNHNN and CDR2 is SYGVQD in the germline V gene (reference sequence). The CDR3 consists of 18 residues.

This sequence joins TRBV7-2 and TRBJ1-6; D is unresolved. V lost 1 base, J lost 6 bases, and 13 bases lay in between. Germline V CDR1 and CDR2: SGHTA, FQGNSA. The length of the CDR3 is 16 residues. This chain's CDR3 is CASSLVPGTGNSPLHF. The CDR3 DNA follows: TGTGCCAGCAGCTTAGTACCAGGAACTGGTAATTCACCCCTCCACTTT.

This clone came up once. The chain uses TRBV5-1 and TRBJ2-1, with 11 bases lining up with TRBD2. This CDR3 spans 16 amino acids. Germline CDR1 is SGHRS and CDR2 is YFSETQ. The ends lost 0 bases at V and 7 bases at J; junction bases unmatched: 6. The DNA of the CDR3 is TGCGCCAGCAGCTTGGATATTAGCGGGAGGGTGAATGAGCAGTTCTTC. This sequence encodes CASSLDISGRVNEQFF.

This sequence joins TRBV7-9 and TRBJ1-4; D gene ambiguous. Germline V gene lookup returns CDR1 SEHNR and CDR2 FQNEAQ (reference sequence). Trimming took off 1 base at V and 4 bases at J, with 10 bases between the two ends. The CDR3 runs 15 residues. This CDR3 is CASSLEGGNNEKLFF. The CDR3 region has the DNA TGTGCCAGCAGCTTAGAAGGCGGCAATAATGAAAAACTGTTTTTT.

The chain recombines TRBV18 with TRBJ1-2; D is uncertain. CDR1 is KGHSH, CDR2 LQKENI, per germline. V lost 2 bases and J 6 bases, leaving 7 bases between the germline ends. The CDR3 loop spans 12 amino acids. The CDR3 DNA follows: TGTGCCAGCTCACCATACGGGGATGGCTACACCTTC. Protein product: CASSPYGDGYTF.

DNA of the CDR3: TGTGCCAGCACGCCTTGGCTAGCGGGAGCCACCGGGGAGCTGTTTTTT. Its translation: CASTPWLAGATGELFF. The chain has TRBV2 and TRBJ2-2; 10 nucleotides align to TRBD2. The CDR3 covers 16 residues. Germline CDR1 reads SNHLY; CDR2 reads FYNNEI. Trimming took 7 bases from V and 4 from J; bases not matched to a gene: 9. Together with reference TRBV2 and TRBJ2-2, the CDR3 gives the full variable domain: EPEVTQTPSHQVTQMGQEVILRCVPISNHLYFYWYRQILGQKVEFLVSFYNNEISEKSEIFDDQFSVERPDGSNFTLKIRSTKLEDSAMYFCASTPWLAGATGELFFGEGSRLTVL.